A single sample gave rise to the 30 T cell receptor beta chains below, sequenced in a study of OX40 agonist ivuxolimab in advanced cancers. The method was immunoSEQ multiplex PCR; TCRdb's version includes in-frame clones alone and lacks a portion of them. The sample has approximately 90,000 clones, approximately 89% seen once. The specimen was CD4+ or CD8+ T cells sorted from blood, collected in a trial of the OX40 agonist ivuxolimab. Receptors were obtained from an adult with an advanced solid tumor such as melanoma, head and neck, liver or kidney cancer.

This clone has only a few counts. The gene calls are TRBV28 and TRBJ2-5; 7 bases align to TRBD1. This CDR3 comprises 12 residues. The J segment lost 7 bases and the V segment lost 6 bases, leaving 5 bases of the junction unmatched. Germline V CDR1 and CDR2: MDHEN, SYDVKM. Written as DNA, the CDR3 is TGTGCCAGCAGAGGACAGGCGGGGACCCAGTACTTC. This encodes CASRGQAGTQYF.

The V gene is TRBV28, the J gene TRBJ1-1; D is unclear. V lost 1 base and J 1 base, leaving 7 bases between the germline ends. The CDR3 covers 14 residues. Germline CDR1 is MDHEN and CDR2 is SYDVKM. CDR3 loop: CASSLFRGNTEAFF. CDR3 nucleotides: TGTGCCAGCAGTTTATTCCGGGGGAACACTGAAGCTTTCTTT.

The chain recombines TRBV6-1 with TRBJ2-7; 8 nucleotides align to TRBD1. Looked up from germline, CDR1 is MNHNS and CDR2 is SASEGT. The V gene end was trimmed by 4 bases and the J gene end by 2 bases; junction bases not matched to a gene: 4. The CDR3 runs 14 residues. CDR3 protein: CASSGGQGPYEQYF. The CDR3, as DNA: TGTGCCAGCAGTGGAGGACAGGGTCCCTACGAGCAGTACTTC.

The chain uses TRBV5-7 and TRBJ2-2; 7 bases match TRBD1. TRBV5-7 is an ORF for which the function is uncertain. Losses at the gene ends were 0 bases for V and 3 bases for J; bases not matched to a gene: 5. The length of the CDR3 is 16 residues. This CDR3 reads CASSLDRDSHTGELFF. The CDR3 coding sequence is TGTGCCAGCAGCTTGGACCGGGACAGTCACACCGGGGAGCTGTTTTTT.

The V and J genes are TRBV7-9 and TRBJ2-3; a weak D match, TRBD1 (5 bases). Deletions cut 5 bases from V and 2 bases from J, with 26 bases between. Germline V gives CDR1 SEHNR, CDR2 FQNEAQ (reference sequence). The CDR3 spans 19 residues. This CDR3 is CASSKRSPNRNTYTDTQYF. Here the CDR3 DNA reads TGTGCCAGCAGCAAGCGCAGCCCTAACAGGAATACTTACACAGATACGCAGTATTTT.

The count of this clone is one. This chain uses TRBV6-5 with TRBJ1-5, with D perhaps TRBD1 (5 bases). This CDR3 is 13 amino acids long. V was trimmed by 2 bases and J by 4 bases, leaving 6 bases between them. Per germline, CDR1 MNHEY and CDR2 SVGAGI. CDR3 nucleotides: TGTGCCAGCAGTTACGACAGTAATCAGCCCCAGCATTTT. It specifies CASSYDSNQPQHF.

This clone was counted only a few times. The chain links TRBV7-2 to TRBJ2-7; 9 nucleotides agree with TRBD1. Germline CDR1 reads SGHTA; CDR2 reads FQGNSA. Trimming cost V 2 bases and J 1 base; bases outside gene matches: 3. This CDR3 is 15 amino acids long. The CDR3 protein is CASSLMGQGSYEQYV. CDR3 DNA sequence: TGTGCCAGCAGCTTAATGGGACAGGGATCCTACGAGCAGTACGTC.

The CDR3 protein is CASSPWDRGGNEQFF. CDR3 sequence (DNA): TGTGCCAGCTCACCCTGGGACAGGGGAGGCAATGAGCAGTTCTTC. This chain joins TRBV18 and TRBJ2-1; 10 bases are shared with TRBD1. V trimming: 3 bases; J trimming: 6 bases; junction bases outside the gene matches: 5. The CDR3 length is 15 residues. Germline lookup yields CDR1 KGHSH and CDR2 LQKENI. The complete variable domain, with remaining parts taken from reference TRBV18 and TRBJ2-1, reads NAGVMQNPRHLVRRRGQEARLRCSPMKGHSHVYWYRQLPEEGLKFMVYLQKENIIDESGMPKERFSAEFPKEGPSILRIQQVVRGDSAAYFCASSPWDRGGNEQFFGPGTRLTVL.

CDR3: CASSWGASVNTGELFF. CDR3 bases: TGTGCCAGCAGCTGGGGGGCTAGCGTGAACACCGGGGAGCTGTTTTTT. The chain joins TRBV7-6 to TRBJ2-2, with D perhaps matching TRBD1 or TRBD2 (6 bases each). The CDR3 has 16 amino acids. V was trimmed by 4 bases and J by 1 base, leaving 13 bases between them. Germline CDR1 is SGHVS and CDR2 is FNYEAQ.

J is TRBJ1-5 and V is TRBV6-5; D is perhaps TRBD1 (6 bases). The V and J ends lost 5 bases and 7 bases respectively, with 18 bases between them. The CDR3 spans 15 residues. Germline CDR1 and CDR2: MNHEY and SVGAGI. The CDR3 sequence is CASSTGTTKGQPQHF. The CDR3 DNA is TGTGCCAGCAGTACCGGGACAACTAAGGGCCAGCCCCAGCATTTT.

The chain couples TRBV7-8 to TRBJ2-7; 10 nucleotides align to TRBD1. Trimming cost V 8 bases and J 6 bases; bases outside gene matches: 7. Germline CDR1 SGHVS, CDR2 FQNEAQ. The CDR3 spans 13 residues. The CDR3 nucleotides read TGTGCCAGCTCTACGGACAGGGGGGGCGAGCAGTACTTC. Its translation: CASSTDRGGEQYF.

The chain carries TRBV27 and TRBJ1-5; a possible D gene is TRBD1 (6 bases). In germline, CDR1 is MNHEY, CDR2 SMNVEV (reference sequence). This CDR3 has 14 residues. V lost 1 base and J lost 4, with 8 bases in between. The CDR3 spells CASSLYQGNQPQHF. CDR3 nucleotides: TGTGCCAGCAGTTTATACCAGGGGAATCAGCCCCAGCATTTT.

CDR3 bases: TGTGCCAGCAGTTTCAGGGGGAGTACTGAAGCTTTCTTT. It encodes CASSFRGSTEAFF. The chain couples TRBV27 to TRBJ1-1; 7 bases match TRBD1. The CDR3 consists of 13 residues. V dropped 3 bases and J dropped 5; count of bases not matched to a gene: 3. Germline CDR1 is MNHEY and CDR2 is SMNVEV (reference sequence).

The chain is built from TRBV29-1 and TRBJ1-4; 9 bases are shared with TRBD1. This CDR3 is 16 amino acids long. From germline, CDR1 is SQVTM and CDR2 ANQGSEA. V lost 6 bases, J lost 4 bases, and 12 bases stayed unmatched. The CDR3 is CSVSGTGKDGNEKLFF. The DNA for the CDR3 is TGCAGCGTCTCCGGGACAGGGAAGGATGGTAATGAAAAACTGTTTTTT.

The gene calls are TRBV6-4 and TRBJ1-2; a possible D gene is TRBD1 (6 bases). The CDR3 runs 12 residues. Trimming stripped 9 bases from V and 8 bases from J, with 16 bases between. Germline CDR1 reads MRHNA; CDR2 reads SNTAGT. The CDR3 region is CASRDRMGGYTF. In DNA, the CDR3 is TGTGCCAGTAGAGACAGGATGGGAGGCTACACCTTC.

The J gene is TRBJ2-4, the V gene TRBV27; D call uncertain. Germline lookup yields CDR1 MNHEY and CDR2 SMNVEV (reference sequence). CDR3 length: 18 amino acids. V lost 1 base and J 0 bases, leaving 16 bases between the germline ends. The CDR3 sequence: CASSLFPLGLEAKNIQYF. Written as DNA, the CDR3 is TGTGCCAGCAGTTTATTTCCTCTGGGGTTAGAAGCCAAAAACATTCAGTACTTC.

CDR3 region: CASSAREGGGYGYTF. The CDR3 nucleotides are TGCGCCAGCAGCGCAAGGGAGGGCGGGGGGTATGGCTACACCTTC. The chain uses TRBV4-1 and TRBJ1-2; a weak D match, TRBD1 (5 bases). The CDR3 length is 15 residues. Germline values: CDR1 MGHRA, CDR2 YSYEKL. V gave up 5 bases and J gave up 5 bases, with 18 bases separating them.

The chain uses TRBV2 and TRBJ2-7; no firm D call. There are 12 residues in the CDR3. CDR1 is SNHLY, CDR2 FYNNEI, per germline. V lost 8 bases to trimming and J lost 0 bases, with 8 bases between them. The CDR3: CASARISYEQYF. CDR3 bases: TGTGCCAGCGCGAGGATCTCCTACGAGCAGTACTTC.

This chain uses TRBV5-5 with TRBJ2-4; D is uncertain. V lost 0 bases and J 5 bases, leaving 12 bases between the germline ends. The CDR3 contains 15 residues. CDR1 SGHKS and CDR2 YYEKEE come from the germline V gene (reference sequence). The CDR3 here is CASSLEGLVENIQYF. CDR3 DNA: TGTGCCAGCAGCTTGGAAGGCCTAGTTGAAAACATTCAGTACTTC.

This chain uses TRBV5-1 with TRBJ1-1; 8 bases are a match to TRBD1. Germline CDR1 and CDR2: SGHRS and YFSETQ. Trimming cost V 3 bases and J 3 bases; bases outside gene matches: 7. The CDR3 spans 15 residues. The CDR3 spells CASSSAGTGYTEAFF. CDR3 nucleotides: TGCGCCAGCAGCTCAGCCGGGACAGGCTACACTGAAGCTTTCTTT.

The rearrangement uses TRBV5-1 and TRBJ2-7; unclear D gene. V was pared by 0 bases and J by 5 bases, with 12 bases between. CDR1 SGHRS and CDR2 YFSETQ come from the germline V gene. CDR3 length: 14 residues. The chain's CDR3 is CASSLALGDHEQYV. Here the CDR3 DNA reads TGCGCCAGCAGCTTGGCCCTCGGTGACCACGAGCAGTACGTC.

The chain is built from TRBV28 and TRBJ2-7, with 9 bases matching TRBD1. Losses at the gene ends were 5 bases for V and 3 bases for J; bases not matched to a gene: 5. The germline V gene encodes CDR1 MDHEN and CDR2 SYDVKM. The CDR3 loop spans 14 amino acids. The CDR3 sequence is CASSPTGGSYEQYF. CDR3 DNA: TGTGCCAGCAGTCCCACAGGGGGCAGCTACGAGCAGTACTTC. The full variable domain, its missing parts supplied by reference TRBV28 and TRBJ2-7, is DVKVTQSSRYLVKRTGEKVFLECVQDMDHENMFWYRQDPGLGLRLIYFSYDVKMKEKGDIPEGYSVSREKKERFSLILESASTNQTSMYLCASSPTGGSYEQYFGPGTRLTVT.

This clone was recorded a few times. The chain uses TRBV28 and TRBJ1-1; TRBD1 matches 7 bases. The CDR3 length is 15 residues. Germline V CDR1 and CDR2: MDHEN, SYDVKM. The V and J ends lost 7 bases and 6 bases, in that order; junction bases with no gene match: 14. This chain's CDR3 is CASTPPTGAGAEAFF. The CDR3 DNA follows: TGTGCCAGCACCCCTCCCACAGGGGCGGGGGCTGAAGCTTTCTTT. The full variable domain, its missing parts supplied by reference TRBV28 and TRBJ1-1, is DVKVTQSSRYLVKRTGEKVFLECVQDMDHENMFWYRQDPGLGLRLIYFSYDVKMKEKGDIPEGYSVSREKKERFSLILESASTNQTSMYLCASTPPTGAGAEAFFGQGTRLTVV.

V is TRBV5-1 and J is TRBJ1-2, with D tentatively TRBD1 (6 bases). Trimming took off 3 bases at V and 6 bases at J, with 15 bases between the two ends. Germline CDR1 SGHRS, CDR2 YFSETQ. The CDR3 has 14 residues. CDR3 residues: CASSWEQGRDGYTF. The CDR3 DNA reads TGCGCCAGCAGCTGGGAACAGGGTCGTGATGGCTACACCTTC. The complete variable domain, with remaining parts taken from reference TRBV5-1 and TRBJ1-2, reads KAGVTQTPRYLIKTRGQQVTLSCSPISGHRSVSWYQQTPGQGLQFLFEYFSETQRNKGNFPGRFSGRQFSNSRSEMNVSTLELGDSALYLCASSWEQGRDGYTFGSGTRLTVV.

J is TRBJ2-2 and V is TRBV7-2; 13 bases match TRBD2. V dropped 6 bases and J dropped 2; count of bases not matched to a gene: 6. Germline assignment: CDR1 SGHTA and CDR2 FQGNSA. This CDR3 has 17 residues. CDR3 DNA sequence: TGTGCCAGCAGTTTCACTAGCGGGAGGGTTAACACCGGGGAGCTGTTTTTT. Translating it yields CASSFTSGRVNTGELFF.

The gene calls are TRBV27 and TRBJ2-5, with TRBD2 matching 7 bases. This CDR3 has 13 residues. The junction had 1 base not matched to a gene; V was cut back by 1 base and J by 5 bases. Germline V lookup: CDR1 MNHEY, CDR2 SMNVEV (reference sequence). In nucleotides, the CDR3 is TGTGCCAGCAGTTTATTGGGAGGGGAGACCCAGTACTTC. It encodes CASSLLGGETQYF.

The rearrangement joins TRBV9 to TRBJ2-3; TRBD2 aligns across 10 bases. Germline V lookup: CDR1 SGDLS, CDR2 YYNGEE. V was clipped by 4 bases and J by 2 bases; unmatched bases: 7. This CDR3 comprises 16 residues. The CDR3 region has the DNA TGTGCCAGCAGCCCCCGGCTAGCGGGAGCCACAGATACGCAGTATTTT. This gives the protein CASSPRLAGATDTQYF.

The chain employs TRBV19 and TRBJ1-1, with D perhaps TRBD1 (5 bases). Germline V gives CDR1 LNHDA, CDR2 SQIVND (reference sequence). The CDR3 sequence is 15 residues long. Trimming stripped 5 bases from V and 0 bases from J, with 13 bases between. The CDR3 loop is CASSGSGTVNTEAFF. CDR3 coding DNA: TGTGCCAGTAGTGGTTCCGGGACGGTGAACACTGAAGCTTTCTTT.

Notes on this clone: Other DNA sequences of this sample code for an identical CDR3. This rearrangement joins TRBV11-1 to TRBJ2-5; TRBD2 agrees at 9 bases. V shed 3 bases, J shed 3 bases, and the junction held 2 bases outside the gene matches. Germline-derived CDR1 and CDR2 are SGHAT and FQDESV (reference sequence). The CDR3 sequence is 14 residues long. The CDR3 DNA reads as TGTGCCAGCAGCTTGCTAGCGGGGAAAGAGACCCAGTACTTC. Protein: CASSLLAGKETQYF.

In DNA, the CDR3 is TGCGCCAGCAGCCTCCGTGCCTCCGAGGGCGGGGAGCTGTTTTTT. Its protein product is CASSLRASEGGELFF. J is TRBJ2-2 and V is TRBV5-1, with D maybe TRBD2 (5 bases). This CDR3 has 15 amino acids. Trimming pared 4 bases from V and 7 bases from J, leaving 17 bases between. Germline CDR1 reads SGHRS; CDR2 reads YFSETQ.